This entry is about one T cell receptor beta chain. This clone has more than one count but fewer than ten. Which antigen it targets is not known. No qualities accompany the bases; no much larger clone lies one base away. The entire isolated RNA was reverse transcribed using the High Capacity cDNA Reverse Transcription Kit, and thus expressed TCRB transcripts were sequenced. Deep immunoSEQ sequencing was performed on naive, central memory and regulatory T cell samples, with an average of around 3.5 million total reads per sample. Sorted cells were lysed in RLT buffer, and RNA was extracted using DNase-treated RNeasy Micro or Mini kits according to cell number. To prevent cross-contamination, every cell subset was processed on its own, while patient and healthy donor samples were processed together. The immunoSEQ multiplex PCR was used to amplify TCRB sequences from cDNA, generating 87-bp fragments that spanned the CDR3 region. Sequencing of the amplicons was done on the Illumina HiSeq platform. In the authors' own workflow: PCR bias was corrected computationally using synthetic template baselines, and reads within Hamming distance 2 were collapsed, with unmergeable singletons discarded. Reads were aligned against IMGT so that V, D and J genes, CDR3 length and insertions or deletions at six rearrangement sites could be assigned. Within each subset, clonotype counts were normalized to the number of sorted cells before true diversity and Gini coefficients were calculated with the tcR R package. The overlap coefficient, calculated on TCRB nucleotide sequences, was used to quantify repertoire sharing. As stored in TCRdb, this immuneACCESS dataset retains in-frame rearrangements with V and J assigned. A fraction of the clones does not appear; measured against another copy, unresolved V genes explain less than half of the discrepancy, and the remainder lacks a known reason. The DNA gave D and trimming, while V, J and clone size come from that table. Counted in this sample were about 220,000 clones; 11% of them appeared once. The top ten clonotypes cover 1% to 1.5% of the sample.

A single peripheral blood draw of about 116 mL on average was collected from each donor into heparinised tubes. A BD FACSAria II was used to sort naive, central memory, regulatory and stem cell-like memory CD4+ T cells with a panel that included CD45RO, CCR7, CD25, CD127, CD95 and CD27. Every sorted population had a purity above 95%. Right away, PBMCs were isolated by Lymphoprep density gradient centrifugation and were stained directly, with no culture step. To minimize batch effects, samples were stained and sorted in pairs, one healthy donor with one patient per experiment. This sample is drawn from a study of beta chain features in type 1 diabetes (dated 2018 in TCRdb). In terms of the full investigation: Mean age, gender distribution, total cell number and subset yield did not differ between patients and healthy donors. Naive and central memory subsets were obtained from all 30 or so donors, but regulatory and stem cell-like memory subsets were isolated from only 8 patients and roughly 8 healthy donors. In the study, TCRB repertoires of sorted circulating CD4+ T cell subsets from recently diagnosed type 1 diabetes patients were compared with those of matched healthy donors. A total of roughly 98,000,000 sorted cells were examined across all samples, and RNA yield correlated strongly with the number of cells per subset.

Summary of the overall study and its limitations: Shorter templates might have been favored by PCR, but patient and control samples were amplified and corrected together, so both groups would have been affected equally by any skew. A moderate but significant shortening of TCRB CDR3 length was observed in type 1 diabetes patients in all four CD4+ subsets. Because cDNA rather than genomic DNA was sequenced, highly expressing activated cells could have been over-represented, although no difference in activation and CD3 levels was found between groups. At VDJ recombination sites, type 1 diabetes patients had fewer insertions and more deleted nucleotides, which implies abnormalities in thymic rearrangement. HLA sub-analyses involved small numbers of individuals, so any influence of HLA type on TCRB rearrangement remained unresolved. Naive, central memory and regulatory TCRB repertoires appeared to be more similar among patients than among healthy donors.

The CDR3 has 16 amino acids, counting the end cysteine and phenylalanine. The DNA shown is the 48-base CDR3, in frame from base 1. Sequences SGHAT (CDR1) and FQNNGV (CDR2) are obtained from the germline V gene. Trimming accounts for 4 bases at V and 5 bases at J, while the number of junction bases matched to no gene is 7. This TCR was recovered from a man younger than 30 in good health. This sequence uses TRBV11-2 and TRBJ2-5; 13 bases in the junction line up with TRBD2. Sequencing was performed on central memory CD4+ T cells from blood. The nucleotide sequence is given as TGTGCCAGCAGCTCCGGACTAGCGGGAGCAGAGGAGACCCAGTACTTC. Its protein product is CASSSGLAGAEETQYF.